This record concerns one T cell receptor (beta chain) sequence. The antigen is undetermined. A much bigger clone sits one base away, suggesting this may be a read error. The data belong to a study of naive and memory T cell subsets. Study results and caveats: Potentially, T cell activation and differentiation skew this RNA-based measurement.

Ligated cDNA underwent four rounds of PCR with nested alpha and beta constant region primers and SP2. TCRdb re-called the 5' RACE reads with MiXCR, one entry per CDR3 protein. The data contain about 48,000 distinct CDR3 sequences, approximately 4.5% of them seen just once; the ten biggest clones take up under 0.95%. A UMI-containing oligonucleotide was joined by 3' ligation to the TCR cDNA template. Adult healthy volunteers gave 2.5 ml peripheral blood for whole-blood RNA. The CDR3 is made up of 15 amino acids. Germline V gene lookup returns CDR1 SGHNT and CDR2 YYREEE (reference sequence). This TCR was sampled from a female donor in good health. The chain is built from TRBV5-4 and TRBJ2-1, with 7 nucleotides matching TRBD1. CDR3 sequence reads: CASSVGGFTYNGQFF. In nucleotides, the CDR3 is TGTGCCAGCAGCGTAGGGGGCTTTACCTACAATGGGCAGTTCTTC. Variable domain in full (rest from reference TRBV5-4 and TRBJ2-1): ETGVTQSPTHLIKTRGQQVTLRCSSQSGHNTVSWYQQALGQGPQFIFQYYREEENGRGNFPPRFSGLQFPNYSSELNVNALELDDSALYLCASSVGGFTYNGQFFGPGTRLTVL.